This TCR beta chain stems from a study of T-cell memory formation after mild COVID-19. General study findings and limits: Clones contracting across day 15 to 85 had a balanced CD4/CD8 profile; later expanding clones leaned CD4+. Memory sampled before infection contained some responding clones, suggesting cross-reactive memory joined.

Germline V gene sequence: CDR1 SEHNR, CDR2 FQNEAQ (reference sequence). The CDR3 consists of 15 residues. V was clipped by 5 bases and J by 9 bases; unmatched bases: 14. TCRdb independently ran MiXCR on the 5' RACE reads; one entry per CDR3 protein. Of 110,000 to 150,000 distinct CDR3 sequences listed, around 25% are singletons. This clonotype was seen a handful of times. Its specificity is not known. The V call is TRBV7-9, the J call TRBJ2-5; 8 bases agree with TRBD2. Sequencing was performed on PBMCs or a T cell subset sorted from them (not recorded which). The source of this sequence is an adult woman who had mild COVID-19 (a few samples of this study predate the infection). Cell type and time point are not known. The CDR3 here is CASSQALAGLRAQYF. CDR3 coding DNA: TGTGCCAGCAGCCAAGCGCTAGCGGGCCTTAGGGCCCAGTACTTC.